The rows below give T cell receptor beta chains drawn from one sample of a study of cytomegalovirus exposure and HLA in healthy donors. Measured with immunoSEQ multiplex PCR; TCRdb has only the in-frame clones, and not every one. Of 150,000 or so clones listed, about 74% were seen once; the top ten hold 10% to 15%. Material for sequencing was PBMCs. Every receptor here comes from a man aged 35 to 55 in good health and CMV-seropositive. Each CDR3 is given with its conserved first and last residue. A D gene is named only where the DNA matches it firmly. Clone size, where shown, is once, few, many, or a class for clones that have expanded.

CDR3 DNA,CDR3 protein,J gene,V gene,D gene,clone size
TGTGCCAGCAGATCCCAGGGGGTTTCCTACGAGCAGTACTTC,CASRSQGVSYEQYF,TRBJ2-7,TRBV28,TRBD1,once
TGTGCCAGCCGACCGGGGTATAGTGGCTACACCTTC,CASRPGYSGYTF,TRBJ1-2,TRBV28,.,.
TGTGCCAGCAGCCAACTGAATGAGCAGTTCTTC,CASSQLNEQFF,TRBJ2-1,TRBV5-8,.,.
TGTGCCAGCAGCCCCACGACCGGGGGAGAAGCTTTCTTT,CASSPTTGGEAFF,TRBJ1-1,TRBV11-2,.,.
TGTGCCAGCAGCTTTGCTGACAGGGGCGAGCAGTACTTC,CASSFADRGEQYF,TRBJ2-7,TRBV5-4,TRBD1,.
TGTGCCAGCACCCAGGCGACAGGGGCGAAAAACTATGGCTACACCTTC,CASTQATGAKNYGYTF,TRBJ1-2,TRBV28,TRBD1,.
TGCGCCAGCAGTCGAGGGCGCGTCGGGGAGCTGTTTTTT,CASSRGRVGELFF,TRBJ2-2,TRBV10-1,.,.
TGCAGCGCGCGCCTCGAGGGGCCTAGCGGGTTCACAGATACGCAGTATTTT,CSARLEGPSGFTDTQYF,TRBJ2-3,TRBV29-1,TRBD2,.
TGTGCCAGCAGCTTAGAGGCGGGGAACACTGAAGCTTTCTTT,CASSLEAGNTEAFF,TRBJ1-1,TRBV11-1,.,.
TGTGCCATCAGCCGGGACACAGAGACCCAGTACTTC,CAISRDTETQYF,TRBJ2-5,TRBV2,.,.
TGTGCCAGCAGTTACCGTGGACTGGGGCAGTTCTTC,CASSYRGLGQFF,TRBJ2-1,TRBV6-6,.,.
TGTGCCAGCAGCTTACGCCCCTCCGGGGGATTCGAGGGGGAGCAGTACTTC,CASSLRPSGGFEGEQYF,TRBJ2-7,TRBV7-2,.,.
TGTGCCAGCAGCTCGAGCGTTTACAATGAGCAGTTCTTC,CASSSSVYNEQFF,TRBJ2-1,TRBV11-3,.,.
TGCGCCAGCAGCTTTAACTCGGCATCGGGCAATGAGCAGTTCTTC,CASSFNSASGNEQFF,TRBJ2-1,TRBV5-1,.,.
TGTGCCAGCAGCCAGGAAGGGGGCACCGGGGAGCTGTTTTTT,CASSQEGGTGELFF,TRBJ2-2,TRBV6-6,.,.
TGTGCCAGCACCTCGACAGGGCGAGCTTTCTTT,CASTSTGRAFF,TRBJ1-1,TRBV6-5,TRBD1,.
TGTGCCAGCAGCCCGCGACTCAACAATGAGCAGTTCTTC,CASSPRLNNEQFF,TRBJ2-1,TRBV11-2,.,.
TGCGCCAGCAGCTTGGAGGGACAGGGAGAGACCCAGTACTTC,CASSLEGQGETQYF,TRBJ2-5,TRBV5-1,TRBD1,few
TGCAGCGGTTCCGGGACTAGTAGATACGAGCAGTACTTC,CSGSGTSRYEQYF,TRBJ2-7,TRBV29-1,TRBD2,.
TGCGCCAGCAGCCAAGGCCTAAGGGGACAGCCTTATGGCTACACCTTC,CASSQGLRGQPYGYTF,TRBJ1-2,TRBV4-1,TRBD1,.
TGTGCCAGCACTGGGGGACAGAAATATCAGCCCCAGCATTTT,CASTGGQKYQPQHF,TRBJ1-5,TRBV28,TRBD1,.
TGTGCCACCTTATCAGGGCCTCTTTTAGGTGGCTACACCTTC,CATLSGPLLGGYTF,TRBJ1-2,TRBV6-1,.,few
TGTGCCAGCAAGTGGGGGCGGAATAGCAATCAGCCCCAGCATTTT,CASKWGRNSNQPQHF,TRBJ1-5,TRBV27,.,.
TGTGCCAGCAGCTTAGGCACCCTATCAGCGAAATTGTACTTC,CASSLGTLSAKLYF,TRBJ2-7,TRBV7-7,.,.
TGTGCCAGCAGTTTAAGGGGACAGGGCTCCGAGCAGTACTTC,CASSLRGQGSEQYF,TRBJ2-7,TRBV27,TRBD1,.
TGTGCCAGCAGCTTACAGACGGGCGGGTCCTACGAGCAGTACTTC,CASSLQTGGSYEQYF,TRBJ2-7,TRBV11-2,.,.
TGTGCCAGCAGTGAGTCTCTGGCAGGGTCCGACGAGCAGTACTTC,CASSESLAGSDEQYF,TRBJ2-7,TRBV2,.,.
TGTGCCAGCAGCGTCTCCGTGGGCTTGGAAGATACGCAGTATTTT,CASSVSVGLEDTQYF,TRBJ2-3,TRBV9,.,.
TGTGCCAGCAGCTTAAGGACAGGCCTAGCCCTTTATGGGGAGCAGTTCTTC,CASSLRTGLALYGEQFF,TRBJ2-1,TRBV11-2,TRBD1,.
TGTGCCAGCAGTTCGGGACTAGCGGGGAACAATGAGCAGTTCTTC,CASSSGLAGNNEQFF,TRBJ2-1,TRBV27,TRBD2,.
TGTGCCAGCAGCTGGACTAGCGGGACAAATAGTGAGCAGTTCTTC,CASSWTSGTNSEQFF,TRBJ2-1,TRBV7-9,TRBD2,few
TGTGCCACCAGCAGGGGACCGGGACAGGCCTACGAGCAGTACTTC,CATSRGPGQAYEQYF,TRBJ2-7,TRBV15,TRBD1,.
TGTGCCAGCAGCCCCTCACTGGGGAGGGGATATGAAGCTTTCTTT,CASSPSLGRGYEAFF,TRBJ1-1,TRBV6-5,.,.
TGTGCCAGCAGTGGACAGGGTAGGGAGACCCAGTACTTC,CASSGQGRETQYF,TRBJ2-5,TRBV25-1,TRBD1,.
TGTGCCAGCAGCGTCGGACTACGGCCCCAGCATTTT,CASSVGLRPQHF,TRBJ1-5,TRBV11-3,.,.
TGTGCCAGCAGAAGGGCGGGACTAGCGGACAATGAGCAGTTCTTC,CASRRAGLADNEQFF,TRBJ2-1,TRBV6-1,TRBD2,.
TGCGCCAGCAGGGGTAGCGGGCCCCTTTTCGAGCAGTACTTC,CASRGSGPLFEQYF,TRBJ2-7,TRBV10-2,TRBD2,once
TGTGCCAGTAGCACGGGGGGCAGATCCTACGAGCAGTACTTC,CASSTGGRSYEQYF,TRBJ2-7,TRBV19,.,.
TGTGCCAGCAGGCTTTTACTAGACTTTTCCTACGAGCAGTACTTC,CASRLLLDFSYEQYF,TRBJ2-7,TRBV6-1,.,few
TGTGCCAGCAGCTTATATAGCGGGGGCCAAGAGACCCAGTACTTC,CASSLYSGGQETQYF,TRBJ2-5,TRBV7-2,TRBD2,.
TGTGCCAGCGGAATCCCTAGCGGGAGGGCCTACGAGCAGTACTTC,CASGIPSGRAYEQYF,TRBJ2-7,TRBV7-8,TRBD2,.
TGTGCCAGCAGCTTCGGAGGGGGCGGTGGCAATGAGCAGTTCTTC,CASSFGGGGGNEQFF,TRBJ2-1,TRBV5-6,.,.